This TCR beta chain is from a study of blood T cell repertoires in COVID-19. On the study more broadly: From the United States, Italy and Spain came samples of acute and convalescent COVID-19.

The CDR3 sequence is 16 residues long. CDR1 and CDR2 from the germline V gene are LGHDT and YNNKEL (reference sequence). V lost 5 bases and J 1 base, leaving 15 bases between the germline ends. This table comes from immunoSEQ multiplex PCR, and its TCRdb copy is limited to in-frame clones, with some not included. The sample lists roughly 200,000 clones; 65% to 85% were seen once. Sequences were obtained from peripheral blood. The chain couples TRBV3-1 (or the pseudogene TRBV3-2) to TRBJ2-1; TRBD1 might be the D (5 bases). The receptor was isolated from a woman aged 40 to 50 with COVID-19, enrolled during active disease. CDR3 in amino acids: CASSYDLTGSYNEQFF. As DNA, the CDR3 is TGTGCCAGCAGCTACGACCTTACAGGTTCCTACAATGAGCAGTTCTTC.